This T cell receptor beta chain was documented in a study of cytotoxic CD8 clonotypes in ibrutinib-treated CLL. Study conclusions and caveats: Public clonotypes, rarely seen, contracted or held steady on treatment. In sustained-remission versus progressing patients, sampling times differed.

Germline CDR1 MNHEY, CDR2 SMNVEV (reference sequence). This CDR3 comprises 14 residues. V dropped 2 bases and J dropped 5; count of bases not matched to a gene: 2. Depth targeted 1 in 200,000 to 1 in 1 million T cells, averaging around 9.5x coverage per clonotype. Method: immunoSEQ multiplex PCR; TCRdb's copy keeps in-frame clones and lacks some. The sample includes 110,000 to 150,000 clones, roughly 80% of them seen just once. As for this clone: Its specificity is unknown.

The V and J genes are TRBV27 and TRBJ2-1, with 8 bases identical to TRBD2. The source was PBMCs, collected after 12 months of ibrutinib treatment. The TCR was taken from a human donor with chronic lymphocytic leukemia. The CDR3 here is CASSLGLADNEQFF. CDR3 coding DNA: TGTGCCAGCAGTTTAGGACTAGCAGACAATGAGCAGTTCTTC.